This T cell receptor (beta chain) is from a study of beta chain features in type 1 diabetes. Background on the study: Healthy donors and patients had similar age, gender and cell yields. Sorted cells, roughly 98,000,000 in number, were examined across all samples.

What was sequenced were expressed TCRB transcripts, since all of the isolated RNA had been reverse transcribed. An average of around 3.9 million reads was obtained for naive, central memory and regulatory T cell samples. TCRdb keeps only in-frame clones here, not all; method: immunoSEQ multiplex PCR. The sample lists hundreds of thousands of clones, roughly 12% occurring once. This clone was counted only a few times. Its matching antigen is unknown. Study results and limitations: More deletions and fewer insertions at VDJ junctions were seen in type 1 diabetes patients.

The length of the CDR3 is 15 residues. The germline gives CDR1 SGHDT, CDR2 YYEEEE. V was clipped by 3 bases and J by 4 bases; unmatched bases: 7. V usage is TRBV5-6 and J usage is TRBJ2-1; 7 nucleotides line up with TRBD2. The source is a man aged 18 to 30 in good health. Source material: naive CD4+ T cells from blood. The CDR3 reads CASSSGLGSYNEQFF. The CDR3 bases are TGTGCCAGCAGCTCAGGACTAGGGTCTTACAATGAGCAGTTCTTC.